This TCR beta chain is drawn from a study of T cell responses to AZD1222 COVID-19 vaccine. Whole-study findings and limits: Sampling captured repertoires only after the peak T cell response. Across the whole spike, CD4 TCRs peaked at regions 160-218 and 743-854. The donor cohort was predominantly white British with a female majority, and clonal diversity may have been underestimated. Among AZD1222 vaccinees, only six or seven were seropositive at baseline.

V was clipped by 0 bases and J by 7 bases, with 16 bases between them. Germline V gene sequence: CDR1 LGHNA, CDR2 YSLEER. The CDR3 consists of 16 residues. About this clone itself: The antigen remains undetermined.

Method: immunoSEQ multiplex PCR; TCRdb's copy keeps in-frame clones and lacks some. The data show 70,000 to 90,000 clones, approximately 85% seen once. The V call is TRBV4-3, the J call TRBJ1-5, with D uncertain. This sequence originates from an adult who received the AZD1222 COVID-19 vaccine. The sample consisted of peripheral blood, taken 28 days after the second AZD1222 dose. The CDR3 here is CASSQELTETQQPQHF. CDR3 nucleotides: TGCGCCAGCAGCCAAGAGCTGACGGAAACCCAGCAGCCCCAGCATTTT.